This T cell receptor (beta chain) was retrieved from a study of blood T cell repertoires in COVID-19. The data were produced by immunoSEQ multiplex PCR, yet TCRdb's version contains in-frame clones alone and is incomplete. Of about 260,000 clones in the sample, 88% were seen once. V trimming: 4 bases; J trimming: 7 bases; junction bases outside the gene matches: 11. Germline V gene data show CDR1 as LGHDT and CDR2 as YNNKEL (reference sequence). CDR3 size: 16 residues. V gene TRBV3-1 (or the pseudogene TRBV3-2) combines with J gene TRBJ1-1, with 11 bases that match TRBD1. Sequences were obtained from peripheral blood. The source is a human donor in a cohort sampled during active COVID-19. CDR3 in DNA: TGTGCCAGCAGCCGATTACTTACCGGGACAGGGGGTGAAGCTTTCTTT. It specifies CASSRLLTGTGGEAFF.